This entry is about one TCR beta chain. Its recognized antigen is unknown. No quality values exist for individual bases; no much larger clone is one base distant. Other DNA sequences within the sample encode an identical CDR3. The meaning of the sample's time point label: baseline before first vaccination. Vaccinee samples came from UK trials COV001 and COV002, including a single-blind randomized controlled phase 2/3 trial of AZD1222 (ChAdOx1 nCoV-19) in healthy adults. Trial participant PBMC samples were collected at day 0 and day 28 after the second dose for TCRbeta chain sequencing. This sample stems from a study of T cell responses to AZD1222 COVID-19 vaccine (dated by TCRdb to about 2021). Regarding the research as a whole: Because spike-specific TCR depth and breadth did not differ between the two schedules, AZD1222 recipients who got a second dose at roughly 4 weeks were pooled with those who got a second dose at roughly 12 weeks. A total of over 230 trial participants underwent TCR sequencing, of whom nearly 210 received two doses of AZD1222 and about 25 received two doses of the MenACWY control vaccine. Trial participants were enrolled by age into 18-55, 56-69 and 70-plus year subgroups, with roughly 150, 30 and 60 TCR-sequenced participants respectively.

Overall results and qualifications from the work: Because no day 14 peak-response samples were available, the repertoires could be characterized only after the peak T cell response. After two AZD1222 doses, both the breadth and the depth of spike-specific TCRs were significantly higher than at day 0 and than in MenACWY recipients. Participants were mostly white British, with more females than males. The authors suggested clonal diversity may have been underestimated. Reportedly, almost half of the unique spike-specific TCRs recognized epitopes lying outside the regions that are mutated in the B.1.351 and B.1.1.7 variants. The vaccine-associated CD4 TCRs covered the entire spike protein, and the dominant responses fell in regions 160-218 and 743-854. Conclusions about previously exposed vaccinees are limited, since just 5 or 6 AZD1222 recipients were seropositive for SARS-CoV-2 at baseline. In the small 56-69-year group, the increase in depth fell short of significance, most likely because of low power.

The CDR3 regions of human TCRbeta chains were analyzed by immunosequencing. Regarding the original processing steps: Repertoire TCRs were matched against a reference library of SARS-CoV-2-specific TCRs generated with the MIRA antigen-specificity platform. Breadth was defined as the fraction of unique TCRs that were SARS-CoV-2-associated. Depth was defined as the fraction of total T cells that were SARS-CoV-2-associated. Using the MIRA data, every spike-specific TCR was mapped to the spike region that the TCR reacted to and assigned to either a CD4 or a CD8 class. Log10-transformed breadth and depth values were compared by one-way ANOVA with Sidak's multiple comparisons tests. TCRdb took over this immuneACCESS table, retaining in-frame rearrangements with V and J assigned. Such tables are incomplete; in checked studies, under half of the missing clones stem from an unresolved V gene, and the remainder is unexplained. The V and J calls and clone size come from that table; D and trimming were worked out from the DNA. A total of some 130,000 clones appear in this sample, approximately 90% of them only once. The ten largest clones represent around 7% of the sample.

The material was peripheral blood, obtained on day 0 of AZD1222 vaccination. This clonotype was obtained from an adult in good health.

Here the CDR3 is given as CAWSVEGNQPQHF. The nucleotides read TGTGCCTGGAGTGTGGAAGGGAATCAGCCCCAGCATTTT. The sequence joins TRBV30 to TRBJ1-5; confidence is insufficient to name the D gene. The germline V gene (reference sequence) gives CDR1 as GTSNPN and CDR2 as SVGIG. V is shortened by 0 bases, J by 4 bases, and the region joining them spans 7 bases. From its cysteine to its phenylalanine, the CDR3 spans 13 amino acids. The DNA shown is the 39-base CDR3, in frame from base 1.